This T cell receptor beta chain was captured in a study of OX40 agonist ivuxolimab in advanced cancers. At the level of the study: Intravenous ivuxolimab was administered to patients every 2 weeks at 0.01 to 10 mg/kg.

The assay was immunoSEQ multiplex PCR, and TCRdb's table has in-frame clones only and misses some. The sample yields roughly 32,000 clones, roughly 86% seen once. Details on this clone: The antigen remains unidentified.

The study, taken as a whole, reports: There were, on average, more expanded clones in CD8+ T cells than in CD4+. The 0.1-3.0 mg/kg partial responders had among the lowest clonal expansion.

The TCR sequence derives from an adult with an advanced solid tumor such as melanoma, head and neck, liver or kidney cancer. The input for sequencing was CD4+ or CD8+ T cells sorted from blood, taken in a trial of the OX40 agonist ivuxolimab.

The CDR3 bases are TGTGCCAGCAGTGAAGGTGCGGGGTCCTACGAGCAGTACTTC. This encodes CASSEGAGSYEQYF. The genes are TRBV6-4 and TRBJ2-7, with D maybe TRBD2 (6 bases). Trimming removed 3 bases at V and 1 base at J, with 10 bases between. From germline, CDR1 is MRHNA and CDR2 SNTAGT. CDR3 length equals 14 residues.